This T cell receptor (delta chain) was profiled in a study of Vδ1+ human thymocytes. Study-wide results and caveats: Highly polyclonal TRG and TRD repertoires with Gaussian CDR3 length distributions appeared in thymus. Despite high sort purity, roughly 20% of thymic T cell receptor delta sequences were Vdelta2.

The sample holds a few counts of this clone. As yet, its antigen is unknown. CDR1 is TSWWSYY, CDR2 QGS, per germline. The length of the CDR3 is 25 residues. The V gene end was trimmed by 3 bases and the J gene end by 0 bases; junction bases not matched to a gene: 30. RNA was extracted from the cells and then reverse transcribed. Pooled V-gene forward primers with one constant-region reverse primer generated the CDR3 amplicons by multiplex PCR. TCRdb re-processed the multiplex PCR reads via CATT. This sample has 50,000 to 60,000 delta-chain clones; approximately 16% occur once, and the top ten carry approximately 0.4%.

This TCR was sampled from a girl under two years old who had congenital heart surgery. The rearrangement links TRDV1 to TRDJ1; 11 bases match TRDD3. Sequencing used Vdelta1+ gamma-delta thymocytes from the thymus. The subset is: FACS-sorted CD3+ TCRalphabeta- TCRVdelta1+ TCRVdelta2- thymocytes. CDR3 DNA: TGTGCTCTTGGGGAGGATTATTTCCTACCCAACGGTTGGGGGATACGCAGGGCGGACACCGATAAACTCATCTTT. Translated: CALGEDYFLPNGWGIRRADTDKLIF.